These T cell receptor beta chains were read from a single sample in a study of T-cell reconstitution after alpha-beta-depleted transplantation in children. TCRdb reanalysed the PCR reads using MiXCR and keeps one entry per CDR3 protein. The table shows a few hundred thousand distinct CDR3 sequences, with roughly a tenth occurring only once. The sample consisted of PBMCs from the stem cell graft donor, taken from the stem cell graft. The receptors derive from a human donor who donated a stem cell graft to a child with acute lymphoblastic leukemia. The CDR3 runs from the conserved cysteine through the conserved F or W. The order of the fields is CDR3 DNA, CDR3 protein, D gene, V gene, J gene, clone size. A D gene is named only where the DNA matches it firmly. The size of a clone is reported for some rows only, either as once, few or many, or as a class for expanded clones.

DNA: TGCAGCGTTCTTGGGACGGGACCCGGCACAGATACGCAGTATTTT
CDR3: CSVLGTGPGTDTQYF
D: NA
V: TRBV29-1
J: TRBJ2-3
size: many

DNA: TGCAGTGTAGTTCAAGGACAGCGGTATTCACCCCTCCACTTT
CDR3: CSVVQGQRYSPLHF
D: NA
V: TRBV20-1
J: TRBJ1-6
size: few

DNA: TGCGCCAGCAGCTTGGAGCGGGGGGCAAGGGAAAAACTGTTTTTT
CDR3: CASSLERGAREKLFF
D: NA
V: TRBV5-1
J: TRBJ1-4
size: many

DNA: TGTGCCAGCAGGATCGGACAGGGGAATGAAAAACTGTTTTTT
CDR3: CASRIGQGNEKLFF
D: TRBD1
V: TRBV12-3/TRBV12-4
J: TRBJ1-4
size: few

DNA: TGTGCCTGCGGAGGGATTCCCTACGAGCAGTACTTC
CDR3: CACGGIPYEQYF
D: NA
V: TRBV6-5
J: TRBJ2-7
size: many

DNA: TGTGCCAGCAGCTTAGATCAGCGGGGGGCCTTAGATACGCAGTATTTT
CDR3: CASSLDQRGALDTQYF
D: TRBD2
V: TRBV7-9
J: TRBJ2-3
size: NA

DNA: TGTGCCGCAGGGACCTTTTCGGATACGCAGTATTTT
CDR3: CAAGTFSDTQYF
D: NA
V: TRBV2
J: TRBJ2-3
size: NA

DNA: TGCGCCAGCAGCTCCAGCGGGGGGTACACCGGGGAGCTGTTTTTT
CDR3: CASSSSGGYTGELFF
D: TRBD2
V: TRBV5-1
J: TRBJ2-2
size: few

DNA: TGTGCCAGCAGCCGGTCCCGCGGGGCAGGGCGAACAGATACGCAGTATTTT
CDR3: CASSRSRGAGRTDTQYF
D: NA
V: TRBV7-9
J: TRBJ2-3
size: NA

DNA: TGCAGCGTTGTGGACAGGGTGAACACCATATATTTT
CDR3: CSVVDRVNTIYF
D: TRBD1
V: TRBV29-1
J: TRBJ1-3
size: few

DNA: TGTGCCAGCAGTCTACGGACGGGCACCGGGGAGCTGTTTTTT
CDR3: CASSLRTGTGELFF
D: NA
V: TRBV27
J: TRBJ2-2
size: NA

DNA: TGTGCCAGCAGCGGTGGGACAGGGAACCAATACGAGCAGTACTTC
CDR3: CASSGGTGNQYEQYF
D: TRBD1
V: TRBV7-2
J: TRBJ2-7
size: few

DNA: TGCGCCAGCAGCTCCCTGGCGGGGGCTGAAGCTTTCTTT
CDR3: CASSSLAGAEAFF
D: NA
V: TRBV5-1
J: TRBJ1-1
size: NA

DNA: TGTGCCAGCAGCTTAGATAGCGAAGTGCAAGAGACCCAGTACTTC
CDR3: CASSLDSEVQETQYF
D: NA
V: TRBV7-2
J: TRBJ2-5
size: many

DNA: TGTGCCAGCAGTTTCGGGACAGTCATGGATTCACCCCTCCACTTT
CDR3: CASSFGTVMDSPLHF
D: TRBD1
V: TRBV12-3/TRBV12-4
J: TRBJ1-6
size: NA

DNA: TGTGCCAGCAGCTCACGCTACGATGGCCCCTACAATGAGCAGTTCTTC
CDR3: CASSSRYDGPYNEQFF
D: NA
V: TRBV12-3/TRBV12-4
J: TRBJ2-1
size: many

DNA: TGTGCCTGGAGTGTACCGGACAGTACCTCCTACGAGCAGTACTTC
CDR3: CAWSVPDSTSYEQYF
D: NA
V: TRBV30
J: TRBJ2-7
size: many

DNA: TGTGCCAGCAGCCAAGATCGGGGTAGCGGGGGTGCAGATACGCAGTATTTT
CDR3: CASSQDRGSGGADTQYF
D: TRBD2
V: TRBV4-2
J: TRBJ2-3
size: few

DNA: TGTGCCAGCAGCCAAGACAGGACGGGTGGGCAAGAGACCCAGTACTTC
CDR3: CASSQDRTGGQETQYF
D: NA
V: TRBV14
J: TRBJ2-5
size: few